These 17 T cell receptor beta chains originate from one sample sequenced in a study of T-cell reconstitution after alpha-beta-depleted transplantation in children. A library of TCRbeta sequences, prepared with unique molecular identifiers, was generated. TCRdb re-derived calls from the PCR reads in MiXCR, one entry per CDR3 protein. This table has approximately 340,000 distinct CDR3 sequences, about a tenth appearing once. The sample here was PBMCs from the stem cell graft donor, taken from the stem cell graft. The receptors shown here come from a human donor who donated a stem cell graft to a child with acute lymphoblastic leukemia.

The chain employs TRBV2 and TRBJ2-3, with no clear D. Per germline, CDR1 SNHLY and CDR2 FYNNEI. CDR3 length: 14 residues. V shed 4 bases and J shed 4 bases, with 12 bases lying between them. CDR3 sequence: CASSAPLSADTQYF. The CDR3 coding sequence is TGTGCCAGCAGTGCCCCTCTTTCTGCAGATACGCAGTATTTT.

The V call is TRBV5-1, the J call TRBJ2-1; 10 bases fit TRBD2. Trimming cost V 6 bases and J 0 bases; bases outside gene matches: 12. This CDR3 has 18 residues. Germline lookup yields CDR1 SGHRS and CDR2 YFSETQ. The CDR3 sequence: CASTRGLSGRASYNEQFF. DNA of the CDR3: TGCGCCAGCACCCGGGGGCTGAGCGGGAGGGCCTCCTACAATGAGCAGTTCTTC.

The chain recombines TRBV7-2 with TRBJ1-4; weak D call: TRBD1 (6 bases). The CDR3 spans 15 residues. Germline lookup yields CDR1 SGHTA and CDR2 FQGNSA. V lost 4 bases and J lost 4, with 13 bases in between. The CDR3 region is CASSYGRGFNEKLFF. CDR3 coding DNA: TGTGCCAGCAGCTATGGGAGGGGGTTTAATGAAAAACTGTTTTTT.

This clonotype was picked up many times. The V gene is TRBV4-3, the J gene TRBJ2-1, with D tentatively TRBD1 (5 bases). From germline, CDR1 is LGHNA and CDR2 YSLEER. Deletions cut 0 bases from V and 15 bases from J, with 21 bases between. The CDR3 is 15 residues long. CDR3 in DNA: TGCGCCAGCAGCCAAGAGAATCCAGGTGTGCAGGGAATGTTCTTC. Amino acid sequence: CASSQENPGVQGMFF.

This clonotype was counted ten times or more. The CDR3 sequence: CSAREDNYNEQFF. The CDR3 DNA is TGCAGTGCTAGAGAGGACAATTACAATGAGCAGTTCTTC. The chain joins TRBV20-1 to TRBJ2-1, with D perhaps matching TRBD1 (5 bases). The V end lost 0 bases, the J end lost 4 bases, and 7 bases lay between the germline ends. The V gene's germline CDR1 is DFQATT and CDR2 SNEGSKA (reference sequence). This CDR3 has 13 amino acids.

This rearrangement joins TRBV30 to TRBJ1-4; 7 positions agree with TRBD1. The CDR3 totals 13 residues. Trimming cost V 4 bases and J 6 bases; bases outside gene matches: 5. The germline V gene has CDR1 GTSNPN and CDR2 SVGIG (reference sequence). The CDR3 DNA reads TGTGCCTGGACCGACACAGGGGATGAAAAACTGTTTTTT. It codes for CAWTDTGDEKLFF.

This clonotype showed up just a few times. The gene calls are TRBV2 and TRBJ2-7, with D hard to call. CDR1 and CDR2 from the germline V gene are SNHLY and FYNNEI. This CDR3 spans 11 amino acids. Trimming left V 10 bases short and J 6 bases short, with 13 bases between. The CDR3 DNA is TGTGCCACCCTTGATGTGGGCGAGCAGTACTTC. Its protein is CATLDVGEQYF.

This clonotype was seen a few times. The genes are TRBV7-9 and TRBJ2-3; tentative D call: TRBD1 (6 bases). The CDR3 consists of 15 residues. CDR1 and CDR2 from the germline V gene are SEHNR and FQNEAQ (reference sequence). Trimming removed 5 bases from V and 0 bases from J, with 12 bases in between. CDR3 nucleotide sequence: TGTGCCAGCAGCCCCCAGGGGAGAAGCACAGATACGCAGTATTTT. The encoded protein is CASSPQGRSTDTQYF.

The chain links TRBV7-9 to TRBJ2-3; 7 bases agree with TRBD1. Germline V CDR1 and CDR2: SEHNR, FQNEAQ (reference sequence). The CDR3 is made up of 16 amino acids. The J segment lost 0 bases and the V segment lost 5 bases, leaving 8 bases of the junction unmatched. The CDR3 bases are TGTGCCAGCAGCCCCCGACAGGGACCCAGCACAGATACGCAGTATTTT. As protein: CASSPRQGPSTDTQYF. Full variable domain (outside the CDR3, taken from reference TRBV7-9 and TRBJ2-3): DTGVSQNPRHKITKRGQNVTFRCDPISEHNRLYWYRQTLGQGPEFLTYFQNEAQLEKSRLLSDRFSAERPKGSFSTLEIQRTEQGDSAMYLCASSPRQGPSTDTQYFGPGTRLTVL.

The chain is built from TRBV7-2 and TRBJ2-1, with a tentative D call TRBD2 (5 bases). V lost 4 bases and J lost 2, with 15 bases in between. From germline, CDR1 is SGHTA and CDR2 FQGNSA. This CDR3 is built from 16 residues. The CDR3 reads CASSSSLERTYNEQFF. In DNA, the CDR3 is TGTGCCAGCAGCTCTTCACTAGAGAGAACCTACAATGAGCAGTTCTTC.

In this sample, this clonotype turned up many times. The J gene is TRBJ2-3, the V gene TRBV12-3 or TRBV12-4; no firm D call. CDR3 length equals 12 residues. Trimming removed 4 bases from V and 4 bases from J, with 6 bases in between. CDR3 bases: TGTGCCAGCAGTTACTGGGCAGATACGCAGTATTTT. It translates to CASSYWADTQYF.

This clonotype was counted a few times. The chain joins TRBV11-2 to TRBJ2-5, with 11 bases lining up with TRBD1. V lost 5 bases to trimming and J lost 2 bases; unmatched junction nucleotides: 4. The CDR3 sequence is 15 residues long. The V gene's germline CDR1 is SGHAT and CDR2 FQNNGV. The CDR3 region is CASSHGTGGQETQYF. The CDR3 nucleotides are TGTGCCAGCAGCCATGGGACAGGGGGGCAAGAGACCCAGTACTTC.

In this sample, this clonotype turned up a few times. V and J are TRBV5-4 and TRBJ1-1; TRBD1 might be the D (6 bases). The CDR3 spans 14 residues. Trimming pared 3 bases from V and 1 base from J, leaving 10 bases between. The germline V gene encodes CDR1 SGHNT and CDR2 YYREEE (reference sequence). Written as DNA, the CDR3 is TGTGCCAGCAGCTCGGGACATAAGAACACTGAAGCTTTCTTT. Translating it yields CASSSGHKNTEAFF.

This clonotype was detected only a few times. The rearrangement links TRBV4-2 to TRBJ2-1; D could derive from TRBD1 or TRBD2 (6 bases each). Germline V gene data show CDR1 as LGHNA and CDR2 as YNFKEQ. The V and J ends lost 0 bases and 3 bases respectively, with 15 bases between them. This CDR3 region has 17 residues. The CDR3 here is CASSQDGGRLGYNEQFF. The DNA for the CDR3 is TGTGCCAGCAGCCAAGATGGGGGGCGACTAGGCTACAATGAGCAGTTCTTC.

This clonotype was seen many times. The V call is TRBV20-1, the J call TRBJ1-5, with TRBD1 as a possible D gene (5 bases). The CDR3 covers 13 residues. The germline V gene has CDR1 DFQATT and CDR2 SNEGSKA (reference sequence). Deletions cut 3 bases from V and 6 bases from J, with 12 bases between. This CDR3 is CSASDGATQPQHF. CDR3 DNA sequence: TGCAGTGCTAGTGACGGGGCCACTCAGCCCCAGCATTTT.

The chain links TRBV3-1 to TRBJ2-7, with unresolved D. The V end was cut by 4 bases, the J end by 1 base, with 11 bases between. Per germline, CDR1 LGHDT and CDR2 YNNKEL (reference sequence). The CDR3 has 14 amino acids. The CDR3 nucleotides read TGTGCCAGCAGCCGCACAAAGGAATCCTACGAGCAGTACTTC. It encodes CASSRTKESYEQYF.

This clonotype has at least ten counts. V gene TRBV5-1 combines with J gene TRBJ1-4; D not resolved. V shed 4 bases and J shed 3 bases, with 7 bases lying between them. This CDR3 is 13 amino acids long. The germline V gene has CDR1 SGHRS and CDR2 YFSETQ. CDR3 bases: TGCGCCAGCAGCCCCGGGGCTAATGAAAAACTGTTTTTT. Translation: CASSPGANEKLFF. The full variable domain, its missing parts supplied by reference TRBV5-1 and TRBJ1-4, is KAGVTQTPRYLIKTRGQQVTLSCSPISGHRSVSWYQQTPGQGLQFLFEYFSETQRNKGNFPGRFSGRQFSNSRSEMNVSTLELGDSALYLCASSPGANEKLFFGSGTQLSVL.